This entry lists 32 T cell receptor beta chains sequenced from one sample in a study of lymphopenia after photon versus proton radiotherapy. Profiling relied on immunoSEQ multiplex PCR, and the TCRdb table lists in-frame clones only, not all of them. The sample includes roughly 23,000 clones, 75% to 90% of them seen just once. Sequenced here: peripheral blood, sampled from a patient treated with proton-based radiotherapy. Receptor source: a man older than 75 with esophageal cancer.

The rearrangement uses TRBV12-5 and TRBJ1-1; D not resolved. The V gene's germline CDR1 is LGHNT and CDR2 FRNRAP. V was cut by 1 base and J by 4 bases, with 7 bases left in between. This CDR3 region has 13 residues. Here the CDR3 reads CASGLALGTEAFF. The CDR3 DNA is TGTGCTAGTGGTTTGGCCCTCGGCACTGAAGCTTTCTTT.

The rearrangement links TRBV7-2 to TRBJ1-6; D not certain. The CDR3 covers 14 residues. CDR1 and CDR2 from the germline V gene are SGHTA and FQGNSA. V shed 1 base and J shed 15 bases, with 16 bases lying between them. The CDR3 DNA reads TGTGCCAGCAGCTTAGTGGCAGGAGCTGCGGGCCTCCACTTT. This gives the protein CASSLVAGAAGLHF.

The CDR3 region has the DNA TGTGCCTCGGGCGGGCTTTATAGCAATCAGCCCCAGCATTTT. Its translation: CASGGLYSNQPQHF. The chain has TRBV30 and TRBJ1-5; D is ambiguous. The V end was cut by 7 bases, the J end by 0 bases, with 13 bases between. The CDR3 sequence is 14 residues long. CDR1 and CDR2 (germline): GTSNPN, SVGIG (reference sequence).

The DNA of the CDR3 is TGTGCCAGCAGGAACCAGGGGGGAGAAAAACTGTTTTTT. Translating gives CASRNQGGEKLFF. This chain links TRBV2 with TRBJ1-4; 7 nucleotides match TRBD1. Germline loops: CDR1 SNHLY, CDR2 FYNNEI. J gave up 8 bases and V 6 bases, and 6 bases lay outside the gene matches. The CDR3 is made up of 13 amino acids.

The chain is built from TRBV18 and TRBJ1-1; no reliable D call. V lost 3 bases to trimming and J lost 4 bases, with 12 bases between them. The CDR3 extends over 14 amino acids. Germline lookup yields CDR1 KGHSH and CDR2 LQKENI. CDR3 sequence: CASSPRILGTEAFF. The CDR3 region has the DNA TGTGCCAGCTCACCTCGCATCTTGGGCACTGAAGCTTTCTTT.

The chain joins TRBV9 to TRBJ1-5; 8 bases map to TRBD1. J lost 6 bases, V lost 0 bases, and 2 bases had no gene match. Germline V gene data show CDR1 as SGDLS and CDR2 as YYNGEE. The CDR3 has 14 residues. This CDR3 reads CASSVDGTGQPQHF. The CDR3 DNA reads TGTGCCAGCAGCGTAGACGGGACAGGTCAGCCCCAGCATTTT.

The V and J genes are TRBV4-1 and TRBJ2-2, with D unresolved. The CDR3 consists of 13 residues. Germline CDR1 MGHRA, CDR2 YSYEKL. Trimming pared 4 bases from V and 0 bases from J, leaving 3 bases between. CDR3 sequence: CASSRSNTGELFF. The CDR3, as DNA: TGCGCCAGCAGCCGCTCGAACACCGGGGAGCTGTTTTTT.

The chain couples TRBV5-1 to TRBJ2-7, with D unresolved. Germline CDR1 and CDR2: SGHRS and YFSETQ. The CDR3 is 13 residues long. The V end was cut by 7 bases, the J end by 5 bases, with 16 bases between. CDR3 bases: TGCGCCAGCCATCAGAATAGAGGCGACGAGCAGTACTTC. It translates to CASHQNRGDEQYF.

The V and J genes are TRBV7-2 and TRBJ1-2; no definite D call. The CDR3 totals 15 residues. Germline values: CDR1 SGHTA, CDR2 FQGNSA. V shed 1 base and J shed 5 bases, with 14 bases lying between them. The CDR3 reads CASSLVVGGRYGYTF. In nucleotides, the CDR3 is TGTGCCAGCAGCTTAGTGGTAGGAGGTCGATATGGCTACACCTTC.

The chain carries TRBV12-2 and TRBJ2-7; the D segment call TRBD1 is taken from the table without a DNA check. TRBV12-2 is flagged as a pseudogene. This CDR3 spans 15 amino acids. CDR3 in amino acids: CASRHPPWTGGEQYF. CDR3 coding DNA: TGTGCAAGTCGCCACCCGCCCTGGACAGGGGGCGAGCAGTACTTC.

This sequence joins TRBV27 and TRBJ2-1, with D maybe TRBD2 (6 bases). Per the germline V gene, CDR1 is MNHEY and CDR2 is SMNVEV (reference sequence). This CDR3 contains 16 residues. V was cut by 5 bases and J by 0 bases, with 14 bases left in between. CDR3 sequence: CASSTLVGGSYNEQFF. The CDR3 DNA reads TGTGCCAGCAGTACGCTTGTCGGGGGCTCCTACAATGAGCAGTTCTTC.

The chain recombines TRBV6-6 with TRBJ1-4; D might be TRBD1 (6 bases). CDR1 is MNHNY and CDR2 is SVGAGI in the germline V gene (reference sequence). The CDR3 contains 13 residues. The V end was cut by 4 bases, the J end by 7 bases, with 10 bases between. The CDR3 loop reads CASSWGALEKLFF. The CDR3 coding sequence is TGTGCCAGCAGTTGGGGGGCGCTTGAAAAACTGTTTTTT.

This clone was observed a single time. The V gene is TRBV5-1, the J gene TRBJ2-3, with D unclear. CDR3 length: 16 amino acids. Per germline, CDR1 SGHRS and CDR2 YFSETQ. With 0 bases removed from V and 1 base from J, the gap between germline ends came to 12 bases. The CDR3 region is CASSLAVGAGTDTQYF. CDR3 sequence (DNA): TGCGCCAGCAGCTTGGCGGTTGGCGCCGGCACAGATACGCAGTATTTT.

The V gene is TRBV7-9, the J gene TRBJ2-1; D gene unclear. V was pared by 8 bases and J by 0 bases, with 14 bases between. The germline gives CDR1 SEHNR, CDR2 FQNEAQ (reference sequence). This CDR3 is 15 amino acids long. The CDR3 here is CASGLKPSSYNEQFF. The CDR3 DNA reads as TGTGCCAGCGGGTTGAAACCAAGCTCCTACAATGAGCAGTTCTTC. The full variable domain, its missing parts supplied by reference TRBV7-9 and TRBJ2-1, is DTGVSQNPRHKITKRGQNVTFRCDPISEHNRLYWYRQTLGQGPEFLTYFQNEAQLEKSRLLSDRFSAERPKGSFSTLEIQRTEQGDSAMYLCASGLKPSSYNEQFFGPGTRLTVL.

The V gene is TRBV5-8, the J gene TRBJ2-4; D perhaps matches TRBD1 (5 bases). The CDR3 totals 16 residues. Between the trimmed V and J ends, which lost 4 bases and 0 bases, there was a span of 14 bases. The V gene's germline CDR1 is SGHTS and CDR2 YDEGEE. The CDR3 protein is CASSPYPGLAKNIQYF. In DNA form, the CDR3 reads TGTGCCAGCAGCCCATATCCAGGGCTAGCCAAAAACATTCAGTACTTC.

The J gene is TRBJ1-2, the V gene TRBV7-3, with D perhaps TRBD1 (5 bases). V gave up 6 bases and J gave up 4 bases, with 18 bases separating them. Germline V CDR1 and CDR2: SGHTA, FQGTGA. This CDR3 region has 15 residues. The chain's CDR3 is CASRGPSGYGYGYTF. For the CDR3, the DNA is TGTGCCAGCAGGGGTCCTTCAGGGTACGGCTATGGCTACACCTTC.

The chain carries TRBV28 and TRBJ2-1; D is ambiguous. The ends were cut back, 3 bases at V and 4 bases at J, with 16 bases in the middle. The CDR3 is 16 amino acids. Germline V gene lookup returns CDR1 MDHEN and CDR2 SYDVKM. The DNA of the CDR3 is TGTGCCAGCAGTTTGGGGATCGGGCCGAAGTACAATGAGCAGTTCTTC. Encoded protein: CASSLGIGPKYNEQFF.

The chain couples TRBV11-2 to TRBJ2-3; either TRBD1 or TRBD2 may supply D (5 bases each). The CDR3 extends over 14 amino acids. Trimming left V 4 bases short and J 2 bases short, with 10 bases between. The germline V gene encodes CDR1 SGHAT and CDR2 FQNNGV. The CDR3 DNA reads as TGTGCCAGCAGCTCTGAAGGGACCACAGATACGCAGTATTTT. It specifies CASSSEGTTDTQYF.

The rearrangement links TRBV6-5 to TRBJ2-5, with no clear D. V dropped 8 bases and J dropped 4 bases, with 14 bases sitting between them. The CDR3 runs to 13 residues. Germline assignment: CDR1 MNHEY and CDR2 SVGAGI. CDR3 bases: TGTGCCAGCTCACCACCACCGGGAGAGACCCAGTACTTC. Translating gives CASSPPPGETQYF.

This chain links TRBV10-1 with TRBJ2-1; 8 bases map to TRBD2. V was clipped by 8 bases and J by 6 bases; unmatched bases: 9. CDR1 WNHNN and CDR2 SYGVQD come from the germline V gene (reference sequence). This CDR3 comprises 14 residues. CDR3 DNA sequence: TGCGCCAGCGCAACGGGACTAGAAATCAATGAGCAGTTCTTC. Translated, it gives CASATGLEINEQFF.

The rearrangement joins TRBV4-3 to TRBJ2-6; D remains unclear. Looked up from germline, CDR1 is LGHNA and CDR2 is YSLEER. There are 20 residues in the CDR3. V lost 4 bases to trimming and J lost 0 bases, with 22 bases between them. The CDR3, as DNA: TGCGCCAGCAGCCTTGTAAACCAAATGGCAGGCCGCTCTGGGGCCAACGTCCTGACTTTC. Its translation is CASSLVNQMAGRSGANVLTF.

J is TRBJ1-5 and V is TRBV7-3, with D uncertain. CDR1 and CDR2 (germline): SGHTA, FQGTGA. Between the trimmed V and J ends, which lost 5 bases and 7 bases, there was a span of 15 bases. The CDR3 is 14 amino acids. The CDR3 sequence: CASSANTAGQPQHF. The CDR3 DNA is TGTGCCAGCAGCGCTAACACGGCGGGCCAGCCCCAGCATTTT.

The chain recombines TRBV19 with TRBJ2-3; D gene uncertain. The CDR3 totals 11 residues. CDR1 is LNHDA, CDR2 SQIVND, per germline (reference sequence). Trimming stripped 3 bases from V and 5 bases from J, with 3 bases between. Written as DNA, the CDR3 is TGTGCCAGTAGTATTTTAGATACGCAGTATTTT. Its protein product is CASSILDTQYF.

This chain links TRBV6-1 with TRBJ1-2; possible D gene TRBD1, 6 bases. V was trimmed by 5 bases and J by 0 bases, leaving 10 bases between them. CDR3 size: 14 residues. CDR1 and CDR2 from the germline V gene are MNHNS and SASEGT. In nucleotides, the CDR3 is TGTGCCAGCAGTAGGGGGGACTCTAACTATGGCTACACCTTC. Amino acids: CASSRGDSNYGYTF.

V gene TRBV7-2 combines with J gene TRBJ2-1; D is possibly TRBD1 or TRBD2 (6 bases each). The germline V gene has CDR1 SGHTA and CDR2 FQGNSA. Trimming pared 2 bases from V and 3 bases from J, leaving 11 bases between. CDR3 size: 15 residues. The CDR3 DNA follows: TGTGCCAGCAGCTTAAGGAGGGGGGACTACAATGAGCAGTTCTTC. Its translation is CASSLRRGDYNEQFF.

Details on this clone: Sequence at one end of the junction differs from germline and may be a read error. This rearrangement joins TRBV28 to TRBJ2-7; 7 nucleotides agree with TRBD1. The CDR3 spans 11 residues. Germline CDR1 MDHEN, CDR2 SYDVKM. CDR3 in DNA: TGTGCCAGCAGCTCAAGGGGGCTAGTTTGGTTC. It encodes CASSSRGLVWF.

The rearrangement uses TRBV30 and TRBJ2-7; D unresolved. Trimming took off 2 bases at V and 3 bases at J, with 11 bases between the two ends. Germline assignment: CDR1 GTSNPN and CDR2 SVGIG (reference sequence). The CDR3 extends over 13 amino acids. The CDR3 DNA sequence: TGTGCCTGGAGTAATCTGGGGATCTACGAGCAGTACTTC. Translation: CAWSNLGIYEQYF.

V gene TRBV7-6 combines with J gene TRBJ2-1, with TRBD2 matching 16 bases. CDR3 length: 18 residues. The V gene end was trimmed by 5 bases and the J gene end by 8 bases; junction bases not matched to a gene: 12. Germline CDR1 is SGHVS and CDR2 is FNYEAQ. CDR3 region: CASSQLKGTSGRAHEQFF. CDR3 in DNA: TGTGCCAGCAGCCAGTTGAAAGGGACTAGCGGGAGGGCCCATGAGCAGTTCTTC.

The chain is built from TRBV4-3 and TRBJ2-7, with D perhaps TRBD1 or TRBD2 (6 bases each). With 0 bases removed from V and 4 bases from J, the gap between germline ends came to 13 bases. The CDR3 has 15 residues. Per the germline V gene, CDR1 is LGHNA and CDR2 is YSLEER. CDR3 DNA: TGCGCCAGCAGCCAAGATAGGGGGGTGGGGTACGAGCAGTACTTC. Amino acid sequence: CASSQDRGVGYEQYF.

The rearrangement joins TRBV5-1 to TRBJ2-7, with D unclear. The germline V and J ends were trimmed by 3 bases and 3 bases, with 13 bases remaining between them. The CDR3 covers 14 residues. Germline V lookup: CDR1 SGHRS, CDR2 YFSETQ. CDR3 sequence: CASSSLDPRYEQYF. The CDR3 DNA is TGCGCCAGCAGCTCGCTCGACCCACGCTACGAGCAGTACTTC.

The chain uses TRBV7-6 and TRBJ2-7, with D perhaps matching TRBD1 (6 bases). Germline V gives CDR1 SGHVS, CDR2 FNYEAQ. V was trimmed by 4 bases and J by 2 bases, leaving 15 bases between them. There are 15 residues in the CDR3. CDR3 loop: CASSSAPGHPYEQYF. The CDR3 DNA reads TGTGCCAGCAGCTCAGCTCCGGGACACCCCTACGAGCAGTACTTC. The variable domain in full, completed from reference TRBV7-6 and TRBJ2-7, reads GAGVSQSPRYKVTKRGQDVALRCDPISGHVSLYWYRQALGQGPEFLTYFNYEAQQDKSGLPNDRFSAERPEGSISTLTIQRTEQRDSAMYRCASSSAPGHPYEQYFGPGTRLTVT.

The CDR3 is CASSSGNPYEQYF. The CDR3 coding sequence is TGTGCCAGTTCTAGCGGGAACCCCTACGAGCAGTACTTC. The V gene is TRBV5-4, the J gene TRBJ2-5, with 9 positions matching TRBD2. The better agreement between TRBJ2-7 and the DNA end casts doubt on the J call. CDR3 length: 13 amino acids. The germline V gene has CDR1 SGHNT and CDR2 YYREEE (reference sequence).